The 20 T cell receptor beta chains reported below all come from one sample, sequenced in a study of human T cells and chemical hapten exposure. Described time point: pre-sensitization, week 0. Treatment of the sample: therapeutic diphenylcyclopropenone sensitization with weekly scalp DPC. TCRdb recomputed calls from the RACE reads with MiXCR, one row per CDR3 protein. The data show about 59,000 distinct CDR3 sequences, 10% to 12% seen once. The sequencing used whole blood, collected in connection with sensitization to the hapten diphenylcyclopropenone (DPC). All receptors come from a woman aged 40 to 50 with alopecia areata. Some clones in this sample may be carry-over from other donors' samples.

The V gene is TRBV27, the J gene TRBJ2-7, with 8 bases fitting TRBD1. Germline V gene lookup returns CDR1 MNHEY and CDR2 SMNVEV (reference sequence). The trim removed 7 bases at V and 6 bases at J, leaving 14 bases unmatched. The CDR3 spans 15 residues. The CDR3 is CASTVLSTGASEQYF. The CDR3 coding sequence is TGTGCCAGCACCGTACTCTCGACAGGGGCTAGCGAGCAGTACTTC.

This chain uses TRBV6-5 with TRBJ2-7; 7 nucleotides agree with TRBD1. The CDR3 consists of 14 residues. Trimming removed 5 bases from V and 6 bases from J; junction bases left unmatched: 10. Germline V gene sequence: CDR1 MNHEY, CDR2 SVGAGI. The CDR3 protein is CASSGDRVSREQYF. CDR3 nucleotide sequence: TGTGCCAGCAGTGGAGACAGGGTATCCCGCGAGCAGTACTTC.

This clonotype showed up just a few times. The DNA of the CDR3 is TGCGCCAGCAGCCCCTCTCCCGGGACTAGAGATGGTGAGCAGTTCTTC. Translation gives CASSPSPGTRDGEQFF. The J gene is TRBJ2-1, the V gene TRBV5-1; TRBD2 aligns across 8 bases. V lost 4 bases, J lost 9 bases, and 15 bases stayed unmatched. This CDR3 is 16 amino acids long. The V gene's germline CDR1 is SGHRS and CDR2 YFSETQ.

This clonotype was picked up many times. The gene calls are TRBV7-2 and TRBJ2-4, with D perhaps TRBD2 (6 bases). Trimming cost V 2 bases and J 7 bases, with 15 bases left between them. From germline, CDR1 is SGHTA and CDR2 FQGNSA. This CDR3 comprises 15 residues. CDR3 loop: CASSLSPAGRNIQYF. The CDR3, as DNA: TGTGCCAGCAGCTTATCTCCGGCGGGGAGGAACATTCAGTACTTC.

This clonotype was recorded at least ten times. The rearrangement joins TRBV3-1 to TRBJ1-6; no definite D call. Trimming removed 3 bases at V and 8 bases at J, with 17 bases between. This CDR3 is built from 16 residues. Germline values: CDR1 LGHDT, CDR2 YNNKEL (reference sequence). Written as DNA, the CDR3 is TGTGCCAGCAGCCAGACTTCCGGTCGCGGGGATTCACCCCTCCACTTT. Protein sequence: CASSQTSGRGDSPLHF.

This clonotype was recorded many times. The chain recombines TRBV4-3 with TRBJ2-1; D is perhaps TRBD2 (5 bases). V shed 0 bases and J shed 6 bases, with 18 bases lying between them. Germline V gene sequence: CDR1 LGHNA, CDR2 YSLEER. CDR3 size: 17 residues. CDR3 residues: CASSQESRGIVGNEQFF. CDR3 nucleotides: TGCGCCAGCAGCCAAGAAAGTCGAGGGATAGTAGGCAATGAGCAGTTCTTC.

This chain connects TRBV6-5 to TRBJ2-1; weak D call: TRBD2 (5 bases). The V end was cut by 8 bases, the J end by 4 bases, with 6 bases between. CDR1 and CDR2 (germline): MNHEY, SVGAGI. The CDR3 contains 11 residues. CDR3 residues: CASGSYNEQFF. CDR3 nucleotide sequence: TGTGCCAGCGGGAGTTACAATGAGCAGTTCTTC.

The V gene is TRBV20-1, the J gene TRBJ2-6; D is possibly TRBD1 (6 bases). The germline V gene encodes CDR1 DFQATT and CDR2 SNEGSKA (reference sequence). CDR3 length: 16 residues. Trimming removed 0 bases from V and 0 bases from J, with 9 bases in between. The CDR3 DNA is TGCAGTGCTAGAGATCCCAGGGGCTCTGGGGCCAACGTCCTGACTTTC. Translated: CSARDPRGSGANVLTF.

This clonotype was picked up many times. The chain uses TRBV14 and TRBJ2-1; 9 bases map to TRBD2. This CDR3 region has 20 residues. Germline V gene data show CDR1 as SGHDN and CDR2 as FVKESK. After removal of 0 bases from V and 4 bases from J, the junction contained 16 bases not matched to a gene. The CDR3 sequence: CASSQEGFRLAGPAYNEQFF. The DNA of the CDR3 is TGTGCCAGCAGCCAAGAGGGCTTTCGCCTAGCGGGGCCCGCTTACAATGAGCAGTTCTTC.

In this sample, this clonotype turned up many times. This rearrangement joins TRBV30 to TRBJ1-1; D gene uncertain. The germline gives CDR1 GTSNPN, CDR2 SVGIG (reference sequence). The CDR3 runs 12 residues. Trimming cost V 0 bases and J 8 bases, with 10 bases left between them. CDR3 nucleotide sequence: TGTGCCTGGAGTGTTCGGGCCATCGAAGCTTTCTTT. Translating gives CAWSVRAIEAFF.

This chain uses TRBV9 with TRBJ2-1; 15 bases align to TRBD2. Trimming removed 0 bases from V and 5 bases from J; junction bases left unmatched: 6. This CDR3 has 18 amino acids. The germline CDR1 and CDR2 sequences are SGDLS and YYNGEE. CDR3: CASSVEGLAGGPDNEQFF. CDR3 sequence (DNA): TGTGCCAGCAGCGTAGAAGGACTAGCGGGAGGGCCTGACAATGAGCAGTTCTTC.

This clonotype was observed many times. The rearrangement uses TRBV27 and TRBJ2-7; 9 nucleotides align to TRBD2. The CDR3 spans 15 residues. Per the germline V gene, CDR1 is MNHEY and CDR2 is SMNVEV (reference sequence). J lost 2 bases, V lost 6 bases, and 8 bases had no gene match. The CDR3 reads CASRDQGTSPYEQYF. CDR3 DNA sequence: TGTGCCAGCAGGGACCAGGGGACTAGCCCCTACGAGCAGTACTTC.

The table lists this clonotype with many counts. The chain uses TRBV2 and TRBJ1-1; no clear D gene. The CDR3 consists of 11 residues. Germline V gene data show CDR1 as SNHLY and CDR2 as FYNNEI. Trimming shortened V by 6 bases and J by 3 bases, and 5 bases separated the two germline ends. The CDR3 sequence: CASSFYTEAFF. CDR3 nucleotide sequence: TGTGCCAGCAGCTTTTACACTGAAGCTTTCTTT.

A few counts support this clonotype. This chain joins TRBV29-1 and TRBJ1-1, with TRBD1 matching over 7 bases. The CDR3 has 11 amino acids. V lost 7 bases to trimming and J lost 6 bases; unmatched junction nucleotides: 5. Germline values: CDR1 SQVTM, CDR2 ANQGSEA. CDR3 nucleotides: TGCAGCGGATCGACAGGGTCTGAAGCTTTCTTT. This translates into CSGSTGSEAFF.

This clonotype was counted a few times. The genes are TRBV29-1 and TRBJ1-1, with 12 bases fitting TRBD1. The CDR3 is made up of 15 amino acids. V gave up 7 bases and J gave up 4 bases; unmatched junction bases: 10. CDR1 is SQVTM, CDR2 ANQGSEA, per germline. For the CDR3, the DNA is TGCAGCGCCGAAGGGGACAGGGGGCCGGTCACTGAAGCTTTCTTT. It codes for CSAEGDRGPVTEAFF.

This clonotype was detected only a few times. The rearrangement joins TRBV6-5 to TRBJ2-1; D perhaps matches TRBD2 (5 bases). The CDR3 extends over 15 amino acids. Trimming cost V 7 bases and J 0 bases, with 13 bases left between them. The germline V gene has CDR1 MNHEY and CDR2 SVGAGI. The CDR3: CASTEGGSSYNEQFF. The CDR3 DNA follows: TGTGCCAGCACTGAGGGTGGGAGCTCCTACAATGAGCAGTTCTTC.

Concerning this clonotype: A much larger clone sits a single nucleotide away, making a read error possible. The rearrangement uses TRBV19 and TRBJ1-1; D is possibly TRBD1 (5 bases). Germline-derived CDR1 and CDR2 are LNHDA and SQIVND (reference sequence). Trimming took off 6 bases at V and 10 bases at J, with 15 bases between the two ends. The CDR3 is made up of 12 amino acids. For the CDR3, the DNA is TGTGCCAGTAGGTTTCGGGACGGGGGAGCTTTCTTT. Encoded protein: CASRFRDGGAFF.

This clonotype was seen ten or more times. The chain links TRBV29-1 to TRBJ1-1, with TRBD1 as a possible D gene (5 bases). V gave up 7 bases and J gave up 1 base, with 16 bases separating them. The V gene's germline CDR1 is SQVTM and CDR2 ANQGSEA. This CDR3 comprises 14 residues. The chain's CDR3 is CSARWGGQNTEAFF. Written as DNA, the CDR3 is TGCAGCGCTAGGTGGGGGGGTCAGAACACTGAAGCTTTCTTT.

This clonotype has ten or more counts. CDR3 DNA: TGTGCCAGCAGCCCTGGACTAGCGGGGTCACAAGAGACCCAGTACTTC. This encodes CASSPGLAGSQETQYF. This chain joins TRBV7-7 and TRBJ2-5; 12 positions agree with TRBD2. CDR3 length: 16 residues. The J segment lost 2 bases and the V segment lost 5 bases, leaving 6 bases of the junction unmatched. Germline V gene data show CDR1 as SSHAT and CDR2 as FNYEAQ (reference sequence). The full variable domain, completed using reference TRBV7-7 and TRBJ2-5, is GAGVSQSPRYKVTKRGQDVTLRCDPISSHATLYWYQQALGQGPEFLTYFNYEAQPDKSGLPSDRFSAERPEGSISTLTIQRTEQRDSAMYRCASSPGLAGSQETQYFGPGTRLLVL.

The table lists this clonotype with a few counts. This chain links TRBV7-9 with TRBJ2-7, with 8 bases identical to TRBD2. Germline V CDR1 and CDR2: SEHNR, FQNEAQ (reference sequence). There are 18 residues in the CDR3. Trimming cost V 4 bases and J 2 bases; bases outside gene matches: 16. This CDR3 is CASSSSPLAVPSTYEQYF. CDR3 DNA: TGTGCCAGCAGCTCCTCCCCACTAGCGGTCCCATCGACCTACGAGCAGTACTTC.